This T cell receptor beta chain is drawn from a study of T cells after yellow fever vaccination. Study-level findings and limits: The secondary response was weaker but peaked faster, day 5 versus 15.

Trimming removed 5 bases at V and 9 bases at J, with 11 bases between. Germline lookup yields CDR1 LNHNV and CDR2 YYDKDF (reference sequence). The CDR3 has 12 amino acids. TCRdb re-analysed the 5' RACE reads in MiXCR, keeping a single row per CDR3 protein. The data hold about 340,000 distinct CDR3 sequences, with about an eighth observed a single time. This clonotype has a handful of counts. Its matching antigen is unknown. The sequenced sample was CD4+ T cells sorted from PBMCs, obtained 15 days after the yellow fever booster vaccination. This TCR derives from a man between 18 and 29 years old who received the YFV17D yellow fever vaccine. The V and J genes are TRBV15 and TRBJ1-5; D uncertain. The CDR3 DNA reads as TGTGCCACCAGCTCATATACGGGGCCCCAGCATTTT. Protein product: CATSSYTGPQHF.